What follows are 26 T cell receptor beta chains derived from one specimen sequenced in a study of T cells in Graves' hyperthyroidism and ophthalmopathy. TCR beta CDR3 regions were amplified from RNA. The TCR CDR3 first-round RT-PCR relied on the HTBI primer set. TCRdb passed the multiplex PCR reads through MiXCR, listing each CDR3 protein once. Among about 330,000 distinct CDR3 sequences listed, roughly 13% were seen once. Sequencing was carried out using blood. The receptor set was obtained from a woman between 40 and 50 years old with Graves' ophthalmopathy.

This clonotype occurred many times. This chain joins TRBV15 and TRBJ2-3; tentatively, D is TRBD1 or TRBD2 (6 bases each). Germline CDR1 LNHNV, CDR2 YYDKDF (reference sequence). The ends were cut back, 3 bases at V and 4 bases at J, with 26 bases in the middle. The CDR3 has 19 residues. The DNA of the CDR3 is TGTGCCACCAGCAGGGGCCTAAGAGACAGGAGGGTTGGCGCAGATACGCAGTATTTT. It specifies CATSRGLRDRRVGADTQYF.

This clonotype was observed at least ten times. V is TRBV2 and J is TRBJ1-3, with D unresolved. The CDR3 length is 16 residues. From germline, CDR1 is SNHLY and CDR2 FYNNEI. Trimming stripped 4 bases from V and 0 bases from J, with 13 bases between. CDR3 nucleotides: TGTGCCAGCAGTGTATTGCGGGCTAGCTCTGGAAACACCATATATTTT. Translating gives CASSVLRASSGNTIYF.

CDR3 in DNA: TGTGCCAGTGGTACAGAAAGGGCTAGTGAAAAACTGTTTTTT. Protein sequence: CASGTERASEKLFF. The V and J genes are TRBV19 and TRBJ1-4; D remains unclear. This CDR3 is 14 amino acids long. Trimming cost V 8 bases and J 7 bases, with 17 bases left between them. Germline assignment: CDR1 LNHDA and CDR2 SQIVND (reference sequence).

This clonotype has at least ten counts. CDR3 amino acids: CASSRQGVEAFF. CDR3 sequence (DNA): TGTGCCAGCAGTCGCCAGGGGGTCGAAGCTTTCTTT. V is TRBV2 and J is TRBJ1-1, with TRBD1 matching over 7 bases. Unmatched junction bases numbered 5, after V lost 5 bases and J lost 8 bases. Germline V lookup: CDR1 SNHLY, CDR2 FYNNEI. The CDR3 length is 12 residues. Full variable domain (outside the CDR3, taken from reference TRBV2 and TRBJ1-1): EPEVTQTPSHQVTQMGQEVILRCVPISNHLYFYWYRQILGQKVEFLVSFYNNEISEKSEIFDDQFSVERPDGSNFTLKIRSTKLEDSAMYFCASSRQGVEAFFGQGTRLTVV.

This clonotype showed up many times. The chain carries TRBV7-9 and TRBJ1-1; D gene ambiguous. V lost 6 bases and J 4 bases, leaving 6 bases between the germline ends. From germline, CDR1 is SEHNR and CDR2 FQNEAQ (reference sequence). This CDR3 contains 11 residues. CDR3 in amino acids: CASSFSTEAFF. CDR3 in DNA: TGTGCCAGCAGTTTCAGCACTGAAGCTTTCTTT. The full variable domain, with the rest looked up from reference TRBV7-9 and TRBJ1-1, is DTGVSQNPRHKITKRGQNVTFRCDPISEHNRLYWYRQTLGQGPEFLTYFQNEAQLEKSRLLSDRFSAERPKGSFSTLEIQRTEQGDSAMYLCASSFSTEAFFGQGTRLTVV.

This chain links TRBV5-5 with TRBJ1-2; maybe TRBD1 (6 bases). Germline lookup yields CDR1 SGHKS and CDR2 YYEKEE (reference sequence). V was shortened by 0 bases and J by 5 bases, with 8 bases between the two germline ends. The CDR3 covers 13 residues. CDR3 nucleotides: TGTGCCAGCAGCTTGGCACAGGGATATGGCTACACCTTC. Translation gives CASSLAQGYGYTF.

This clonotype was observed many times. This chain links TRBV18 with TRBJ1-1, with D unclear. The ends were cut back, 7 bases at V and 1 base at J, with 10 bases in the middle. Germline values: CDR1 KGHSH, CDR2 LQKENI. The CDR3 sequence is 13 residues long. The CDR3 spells CASYDQRNTEAFF. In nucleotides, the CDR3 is TGTGCCAGCTACGACCAGCGGAACACTGAAGCTTTCTTT.

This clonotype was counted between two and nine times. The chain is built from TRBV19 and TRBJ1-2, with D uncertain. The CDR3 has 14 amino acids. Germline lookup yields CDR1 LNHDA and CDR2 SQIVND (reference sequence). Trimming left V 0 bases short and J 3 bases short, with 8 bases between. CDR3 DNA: TGTGCCAGTAGTATAGATCGTTCCCACTATGGCTACACCTTC. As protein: CASSIDRSHYGYTF. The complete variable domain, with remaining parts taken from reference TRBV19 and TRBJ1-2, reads DGGITQSPKYLFRKEGQNVTLSCEQNLNHDAMYWYRQDPGQGLRLIYYSQIVNDFQKGDIAEGYSVSREKKESFPLTVTSAQKNPTAFYLCASSIDRSHYGYTFGSGTRLTVV.

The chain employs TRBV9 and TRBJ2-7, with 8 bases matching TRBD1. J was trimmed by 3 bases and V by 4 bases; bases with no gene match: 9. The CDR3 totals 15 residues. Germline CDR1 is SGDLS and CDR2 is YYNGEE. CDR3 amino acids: CASSSGTGLYYEQYF. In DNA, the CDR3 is TGTGCCAGCAGCTCCGGGACAGGACTTTACTACGAGCAGTACTTC.

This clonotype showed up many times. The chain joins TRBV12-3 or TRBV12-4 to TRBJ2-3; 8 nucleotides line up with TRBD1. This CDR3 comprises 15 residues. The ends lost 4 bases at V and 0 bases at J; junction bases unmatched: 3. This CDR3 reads CASSYGQGSTDTQYF. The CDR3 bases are TGTGCCAGCAGTTATGGACAGGGAAGCACAGATACGCAGTATTTT.

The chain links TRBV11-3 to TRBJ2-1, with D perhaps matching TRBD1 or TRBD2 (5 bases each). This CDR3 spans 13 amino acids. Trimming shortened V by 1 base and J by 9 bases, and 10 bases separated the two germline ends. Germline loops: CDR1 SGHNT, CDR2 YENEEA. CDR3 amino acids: CASSLVGESEQFF. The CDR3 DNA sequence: TGTGCCAGCAGCTTAGTAGGGGAGAGTGAGCAGTTCTTC.

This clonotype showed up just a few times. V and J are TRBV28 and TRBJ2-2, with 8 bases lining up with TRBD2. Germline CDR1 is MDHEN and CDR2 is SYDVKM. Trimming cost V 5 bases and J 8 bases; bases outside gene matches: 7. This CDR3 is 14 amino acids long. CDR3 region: CASSLREGFGELFF. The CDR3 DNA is TGTGCCAGCAGTCTCCGGGAGGGATTTGGGGAGCTGTTTTTT.

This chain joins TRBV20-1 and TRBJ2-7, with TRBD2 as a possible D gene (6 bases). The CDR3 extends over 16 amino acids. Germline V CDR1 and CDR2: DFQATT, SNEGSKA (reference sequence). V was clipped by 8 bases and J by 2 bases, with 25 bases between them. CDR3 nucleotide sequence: TGCAGTTTTCGTCGTTACCCGGGACTCCCACCCTACGAGCAGTACTTC. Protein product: CSFRRYPGLPPYEQYF.

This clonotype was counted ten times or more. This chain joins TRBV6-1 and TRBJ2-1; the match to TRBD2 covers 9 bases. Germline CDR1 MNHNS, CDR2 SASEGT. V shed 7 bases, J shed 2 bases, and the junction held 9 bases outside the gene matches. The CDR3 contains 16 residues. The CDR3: CASTHSGGRTYNEQFF. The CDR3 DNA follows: TGTGCCAGCACCCATAGCGGGGGACGTACCTACAATGAGCAGTTCTTC.

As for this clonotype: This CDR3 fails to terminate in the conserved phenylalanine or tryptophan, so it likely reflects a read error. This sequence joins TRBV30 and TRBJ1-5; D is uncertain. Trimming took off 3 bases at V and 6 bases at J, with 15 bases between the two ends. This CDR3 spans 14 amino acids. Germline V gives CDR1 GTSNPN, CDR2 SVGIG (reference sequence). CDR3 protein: CAWSQAGRGQPQHL. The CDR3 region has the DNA TGTGCCTGGAGCCAGGCAGGCCGGGGTCAGCCCCAGCATCTT.

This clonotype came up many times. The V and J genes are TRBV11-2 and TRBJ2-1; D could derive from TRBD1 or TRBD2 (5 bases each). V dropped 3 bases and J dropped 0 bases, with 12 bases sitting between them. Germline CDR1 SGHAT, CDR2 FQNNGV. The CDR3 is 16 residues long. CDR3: CASSLGVGFSYNEQFF. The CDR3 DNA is TGTGCCAGCAGCTTGGGGGTCGGTTTCTCCTACAATGAGCAGTTCTTC.

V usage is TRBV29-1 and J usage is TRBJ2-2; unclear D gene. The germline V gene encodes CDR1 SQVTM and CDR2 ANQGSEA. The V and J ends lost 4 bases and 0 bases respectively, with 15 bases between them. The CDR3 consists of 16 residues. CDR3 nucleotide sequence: TGCAGCGTTGTAGTCAGCCCGCATACGAACACCGGGGAGCTGTTTTTT. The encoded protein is CSVVVSPHTNTGELFF.

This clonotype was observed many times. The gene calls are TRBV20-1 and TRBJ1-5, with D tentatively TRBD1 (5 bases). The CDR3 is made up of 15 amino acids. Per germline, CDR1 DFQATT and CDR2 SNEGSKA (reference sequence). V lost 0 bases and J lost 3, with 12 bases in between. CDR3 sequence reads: CSARDRDDYNQPQHF. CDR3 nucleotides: TGCAGTGCTAGAGATCGGGACGATTACAATCAGCCCCAGCATTTT.

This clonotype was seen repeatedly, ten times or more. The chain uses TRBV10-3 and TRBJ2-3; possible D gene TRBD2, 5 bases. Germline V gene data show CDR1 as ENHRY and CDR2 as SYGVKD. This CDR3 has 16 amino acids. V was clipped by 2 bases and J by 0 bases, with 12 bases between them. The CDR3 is CAISERPPGSTDTQYF. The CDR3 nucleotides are TGTGCCATCAGTGAGAGGCCTCCGGGGAGCACAGATACGCAGTATTTT.

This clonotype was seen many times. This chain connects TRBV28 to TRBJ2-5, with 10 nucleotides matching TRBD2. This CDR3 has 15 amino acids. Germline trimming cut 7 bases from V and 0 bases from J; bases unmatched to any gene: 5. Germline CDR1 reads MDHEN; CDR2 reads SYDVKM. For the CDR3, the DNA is TGTGCCAGCACCCCACTAGCGGGGTACCAAGAGACCCAGTACTTC. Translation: CASTPLAGYQETQYF.

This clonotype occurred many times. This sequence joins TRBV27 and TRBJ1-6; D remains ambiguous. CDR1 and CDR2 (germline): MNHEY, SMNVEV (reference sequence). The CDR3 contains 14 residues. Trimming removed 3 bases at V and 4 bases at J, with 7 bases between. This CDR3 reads CASSFQEYNSPLHF. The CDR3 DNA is TGTGCCAGCAGTTTCCAAGAGTATAATTCACCCCTCCACTTT.

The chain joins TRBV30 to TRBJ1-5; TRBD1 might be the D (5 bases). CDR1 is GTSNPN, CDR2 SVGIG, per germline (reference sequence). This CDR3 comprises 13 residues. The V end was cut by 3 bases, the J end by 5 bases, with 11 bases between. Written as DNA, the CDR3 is TGTGCCTGGAGCCATGGGGGTCATCAGCCCCAGCATTTT. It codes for CAWSHGGHQPQHF.

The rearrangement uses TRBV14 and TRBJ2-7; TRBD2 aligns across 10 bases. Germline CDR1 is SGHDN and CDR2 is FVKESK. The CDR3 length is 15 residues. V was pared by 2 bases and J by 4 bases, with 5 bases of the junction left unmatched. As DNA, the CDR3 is TGTGCCAGCAGCCAACTAGCGGGAGTTAGGTACGAGCAGTACTTC. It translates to CASSQLAGVRYEQYF.

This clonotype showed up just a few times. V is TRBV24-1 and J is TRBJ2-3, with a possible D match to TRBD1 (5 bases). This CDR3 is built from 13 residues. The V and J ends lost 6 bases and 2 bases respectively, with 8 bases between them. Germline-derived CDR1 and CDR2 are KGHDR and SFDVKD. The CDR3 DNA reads TGTGCCACCAGTCCCAGGGACACAGATACGCAGTATTTT. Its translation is CATSPRDTDTQYF.

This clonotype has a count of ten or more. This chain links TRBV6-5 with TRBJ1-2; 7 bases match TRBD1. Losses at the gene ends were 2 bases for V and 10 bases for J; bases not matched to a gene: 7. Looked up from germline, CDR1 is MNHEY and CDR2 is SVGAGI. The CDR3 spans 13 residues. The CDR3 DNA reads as TGTGCCAGCAGTTACCTCCGGGACAGTATCTACACCTTC. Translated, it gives CASSYLRDSIYTF.

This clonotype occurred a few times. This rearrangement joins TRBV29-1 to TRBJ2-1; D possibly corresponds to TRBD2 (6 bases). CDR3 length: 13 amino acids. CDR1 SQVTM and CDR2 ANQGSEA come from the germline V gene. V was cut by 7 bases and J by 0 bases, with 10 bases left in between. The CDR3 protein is CSAAGSSYNEQFF. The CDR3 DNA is TGCAGCGCCGCGGGGAGCTCCTACAATGAGCAGTTCTTC.